The next 32 T cell receptor beta chains were all read from a single sample in a study of OX40 agonist ivuxolimab in advanced cancers. This table comes from immunoSEQ multiplex PCR, and its TCRdb copy is limited to in-frame clones, with some not included. The sample contains about 66,000 clones, roughly 87% of which appear only once. The sample was CD4+ or CD8+ T cells sorted from blood, taken in a trial of the OX40 agonist ivuxolimab. The receptor source for this set is an adult with an advanced solid tumor such as melanoma, head and neck, liver or kidney cancer.

The CDR3 loop is CASSQVTLTDTQYF. Here the CDR3 DNA reads TGTGCCAGCAGTCAGGTGACTCTGACAGATACGCAGTATTTT. The genes are TRBV6-1 and TRBJ2-3; D gene ambiguous. The CDR3 contains 14 residues. Germline V gives CDR1 MNHNS, CDR2 SASEGT. Trimming stripped 5 bases from V and 3 bases from J, with 12 bases between.

In this sample, this clone is medium-sized. The CDR3: CASSLRGPGQPQHF. The CDR3, as DNA: TGCGCCAGCAGCTTGCGTGGTCCGGGGCAGCCCCAGCATTTT. The V gene is TRBV5-1, the J gene TRBJ1-5; no clear D gene. CDR1 and CDR2 from the germline V gene are SGHRS and YFSETQ. V was shortened by 1 base and J by 7 bases, with 12 bases between the two germline ends. The CDR3 has 14 residues.

The rearrangement uses TRBV29-1 and TRBJ2-1, with 7 positions matching TRBD2. V was clipped by 6 bases and J by 4 bases; unmatched bases: 12. The CDR3 is 15 residues long. CDR1 is SQVTM and CDR2 is ANQGSEA in the germline V gene. The CDR3 bases are TGCAGCGTGCCCCCCGGGGCTAGCGGTTACAATGAGCAGTTCTTC. Protein: CSVPPGASGYNEQFF.

This chain uses TRBV11-3 with TRBJ2-7; possible D gene TRBD2, 5 bases. There are 14 residues in the CDR3. Trimming stripped 3 bases from V and 2 bases from J, with 11 bases between. Germline loops: CDR1 SGHNT, CDR2 YENEEA. This CDR3 is CASSFEGSAYEQYF. The CDR3 nucleotides read TGTGCCAGCAGCTTCGAGGGATCAGCCTACGAGCAGTACTTC.

The V and J genes are TRBV6-5 and TRBJ2-7; D remains ambiguous. The CDR3 is 11 amino acids. Germline values: CDR1 MNHEY, CDR2 SVGAGI. V was cut by 6 bases and J by 2 bases, with 5 bases left in between. The chain's CDR3 is CASRLAYEQYF. The CDR3 DNA is TGTGCCAGCAGACTCGCCTACGAGCAGTACTTC.

This clone was seen only a few times. The chain employs TRBV19 and TRBJ2-2; a possible D gene is TRBD2 (6 bases). V was cut by 6 bases and J by 0 bases, with 8 bases left in between. Germline CDR1 LNHDA, CDR2 SQIVND (reference sequence). CDR3 size: 14 residues. CDR3 sequence: CASRAGTNTGELFF. DNA of the CDR3: TGTGCCAGTAGAGCGGGTACGAACACCGGGGAGCTGTTTTTT.

The J gene is TRBJ2-5, the V gene TRBV7-3; D is uncertain. Germline assignment: CDR1 SGHTA and CDR2 FQGTGA. The CDR3 spans 15 residues. The V and J ends lost 0 bases and 1 base respectively, with 9 bases between them. CDR3 nucleotides: TGTGCCAGCAGCTTAACGGGGAACTCCCAAGAGACCCAGTACTTC. It encodes CASSLTGNSQETQYF.

V gene TRBV5-5 combines with J gene TRBJ2-2, with 7 bases fitting TRBD1. The CDR3 extends over 15 amino acids. After removal of 4 bases from V and 4 bases from J, the junction contained 7 bases not matched to a gene. Germline CDR1 SGHKS, CDR2 YYEKEE (reference sequence). DNA of the CDR3: TGTGCCAGCAGCGTAGGGACAGTGCTCACCGGGGAGCTGTTTTTT. Residues: CASSVGTVLTGELFF.

J is TRBJ2-1 and V is TRBV7-6; TRBD2 aligns across 9 bases. CDR1 is SGHVS, CDR2 FNYEAQ, per germline. V lost 5 bases and J lost 6; bases outside the gene matches: 8. The CDR3 extends over 15 amino acids. The CDR3 region is CASSVSSGTFNEQFF. CDR3 sequence (DNA): TGTGCCAGCAGCGTCTCTAGCGGGACATTCAATGAGCAGTTCTTC.

This chain connects TRBV5-4 to TRBJ1-1; D is unclear. The CDR3 covers 14 residues. Germline V gene lookup returns CDR1 SGHNT and CDR2 YYREEE (reference sequence). The V end was cut by 3 bases, the J end by 5 bases, with 14 bases between. CDR3 sequence (DNA): TGTGCCAGCAGCTGGATTGACACGGGGACTGAAGCTTTCTTT. Translating it yields CASSWIDTGTEAFF.

The gene calls are TRBV27 and TRBJ2-3, with D perhaps matching TRBD2 (5 bases). Per the germline V gene, CDR1 is MNHEY and CDR2 is SMNVEV (reference sequence). This CDR3 contains 15 residues. Between the trimmed V and J ends, which lost 7 bases and 2 bases, there was a span of 16 bases. CDR3 sequence reads: CASNLRLGVTDTQYF. The CDR3 DNA sequence: TGTGCCAGCAACCTCCGACTCGGGGTCACAGATACGCAGTATTTT.

The J gene is TRBJ1-1, the V gene TRBV7-2, with D unresolved. CDR3 size: 14 residues. V lost 2 bases and J lost 1, with 8 bases in between. The germline V gene has CDR1 SGHTA and CDR2 FQGNSA. The CDR3 nucleotides read TGTGCCAGCAGCTTAACGCCGGGGAACACTGAAGCTTTCTTT. It yields the protein CASSLTPGNTEAFF.

The rearrangement links TRBV10-1 to TRBJ1-1, with unresolved D. The germline V and J ends were trimmed by 0 bases and 0 bases, with 5 bases remaining between them. This CDR3 region has 14 residues. Germline V gene lookup returns CDR1 WNHNN and CDR2 SYGVQD (reference sequence). CDR3 DNA sequence: TGCGCCAGCAGTGAGTCACGAGTGAACACTGAAGCTTTCTTT. This codes for CASSESRVNTEAFF.

This clone was counted a few times. The chain has TRBV18 and TRBJ2-7; possible D gene TRBD1, 5 bases. Germline lookup yields CDR1 KGHSH and CDR2 LQKENI. The CDR3 totals 14 residues. Trimming cost V 0 bases and J 7 bases, with 13 bases left between them. CDR3 region: CASSPPIRAGEQYF. The CDR3 region has the DNA TGTGCCAGCTCACCACCTATCAGGGCCGGGGAGCAGTACTTC.

This clone was seen a few times. The V call is TRBV7-2, the J call TRBJ2-5; D unclear. V was trimmed by 0 bases and J by 5 bases, leaving 7 bases between them. The CDR3 sequence is 13 residues long. Germline CDR1 is SGHTA and CDR2 is FQGNSA. Written as DNA, the CDR3 is TGTGCCAGCAGCTTAGCCCGCCGGGAGACCCAGTACTTC. Translated: CASSLARRETQYF.

The chain employs TRBV7-9 and TRBJ2-7; 8 bases fit TRBD2. The germline CDR1 and CDR2 sequences are SEHNR and FQNEAQ (reference sequence). Trimming cost V 1 base and J 5 bases; bases outside gene matches: 10. This CDR3 contains 16 residues. CDR3 nucleotides: TGTGCCAGCAGCTTAGAATCGGGAGGGGCCGGAGACGAGCAGTACTTC. Translation: CASSLESGGAGDEQYF.

To note about this clone: A single base separates this from a much larger clone, so it may be a read error. The same CDR3 also results from other DNA sequences found in this sample. This sequence joins TRBV5-4 and TRBJ2-7; 9 bases match TRBD1. After removal of 2 bases from V and 3 bases from J, the junction contained 3 bases not matched to a gene. The CDR3 is 14 amino acids. Germline V gene data show CDR1 as SGHNT and CDR2 as YYREEE (reference sequence). Written as DNA, the CDR3 is TGTGCCAGCAGCTTAGGACAGGGGTTCTACGAGCAGTACTTC. Translated, it gives CASSLGQGFYEQYF.

This clone appeared a single time. The V call is TRBV5-4, the J call TRBJ2-7; 8 nucleotides agree with TRBD1. CDR3 length: 14 residues. J gave up 7 bases and V 4 bases, and 10 bases lay outside the gene matches. Per germline, CDR1 SGHNT and CDR2 YYREEE (reference sequence). The CDR3 DNA is TGTGCCAGCAGCATCGGACAGGGCGCCTCAGAGCAGTACTTC. This sequence encodes CASSIGQGASEQYF.

V and J are TRBV11-2 and TRBJ2-7; 7 nucleotides agree with TRBD2. The germline CDR1 and CDR2 sequences are SGHAT and FQNNGV. Losses at the gene ends were 1 base for V and 0 bases for J; bases not matched to a gene: 0. The CDR3 runs 14 residues. DNA for the CDR3: TGTGCCAGCAGCTTAGGCGGGAGCTCCTACGAGCAGTACTTC. Amino acids: CASSLGGSSYEQYF.

J is TRBJ2-7 and V is TRBV10-2; 14 nucleotides align to TRBD2. Germline CDR1 and CDR2: WSHSY and SAAADI. CDR3 length equals 17 residues. V lost 2 bases, J lost 4 bases, and 7 bases stayed unmatched. CDR3 nucleotide sequence: TGCGCCAGCAGTGAGAGGAGGACTAGCGGGAGGCAGTACGAGCAGTACTTC. Residues: CASSERRTSGRQYEQYF.

The chain recombines TRBV18 with TRBJ2-1, with 9 bases fitting TRBD2. Germline trimming cut 3 bases from V and 8 bases from J; bases unmatched to any gene: 11. This CDR3 has 16 residues. CDR1 is KGHSH and CDR2 is LQKENI in the germline V gene. This chain's CDR3 is CASSPRGASGIHEQFF. The CDR3 region has the DNA TGTGCCAGCTCACCCCGGGGGGCTAGCGGGATCCATGAGCAGTTCTTC.

The chain is built from TRBV5-1 and TRBJ1-2; no reliable D call. Germline V gives CDR1 SGHRS, CDR2 YFSETQ. Trimming left V 0 bases short and J 2 bases short, with 11 bases between. The CDR3 covers 15 residues. The CDR3, as DNA: TGCGCCAGCAGCTTGGTTGTGGGCTCCAACTATGGCTACACCTTC. This gives the protein CASSLVVGSNYGYTF.

V usage is TRBV5-1 and J usage is TRBJ1-1, with TRBD1 identical over 9 bases. The CDR3 runs to 16 residues. The germline gives CDR1 SGHRS, CDR2 YFSETQ. With 4 bases clipped from V and 0 bases from J, the junction kept 7 bases outside the gene matches. CDR3 in amino acids: CASSVEGQGVNTEAFF. The CDR3 bases are TGCGCCAGCAGCGTTGAGGGACAGGGAGTGAACACTGAAGCTTTCTTT.

This chain joins TRBV27 and TRBJ2-1; the D is unclear. CDR1 is MNHEY and CDR2 is SMNVEV in the germline V gene (reference sequence). The ends were cut back, 1 base at V and 0 bases at J, with 4 bases in the middle. This CDR3 has 14 amino acids. CDR3 nucleotides: TGTGCCAGCAGTTTATGGCCCTCCTACAATGAGCAGTTCTTC. As protein: CASSLWPSYNEQFF.

This clone was seen only once. V is TRBV6-5 and J is TRBJ1-4; D is unresolved. V was clipped by 5 bases and J by 8 bases, with 15 bases between them. CDR1 and CDR2 (germline): MNHEY, SVGAGI. The CDR3 spans 14 residues. CDR3 sequence reads: CASSPIGEREKLFF. DNA of the CDR3: TGTGCCAGCAGTCCGATTGGGGAGAGGGAAAAACTGTTTTTT.

The CDR3 bases are TGTGCCAGCAGTTTAGGGTCAGTACGAGAGACCCAGTACTTC. As protein: CASSLGSVRETQYF. V gene TRBV28 combines with J gene TRBJ2-5; D is ambiguous. V gave up 2 bases and J gave up 4 bases, with 11 bases separating them. The CDR3 loop spans 14 amino acids. The germline CDR1 and CDR2 sequences are MDHEN and SYDVKM.

This clone was detected a few times. The rearrangement joins TRBV28 to TRBJ1-6, with 8 bases lining up with TRBD1. Germline CDR1 MDHEN, CDR2 SYDVKM. The CDR3 runs 17 residues. V lost 5 bases, J lost 8 bases, and 14 bases stayed unmatched. The CDR3 DNA sequence: TGTGCCAGCAGTGCGCTCTCAAGACAGGGGATGTATTCACCCCTCCACTTT. This sequence encodes CASSALSRQGMYSPLHF.

A few counts support this clone. The rearrangement links TRBV30 to TRBJ1-5; 9 positions match TRBD1. CDR3 size: 14 residues. Trimming removed 3 bases from V and 1 base from J; junction bases left unmatched: 1. Germline assignment: CDR1 GTSNPN and CDR2 SVGIG (reference sequence). As DNA, the CDR3 is TGTGCCTGGAGGGACAGGGGAAGCAATCAGCCCCAGCATTTT. Translated: CAWRDRGSNQPQHF.

The chain joins TRBV5-6 to TRBJ1-1; D possibly corresponds to TRBD1 (5 bases). The V gene's germline CDR1 is SGHDT and CDR2 YYEEEE. The CDR3 is 13 amino acids. Trimming shortened V by 1 base and J by 8 bases, and 12 bases separated the two germline ends. The CDR3 region is CASSLSRATEAFF. The CDR3 region has the DNA TGTGCCAGCAGCTTGAGCAGGGCAACGGAAGCTTTCTTT.

The V gene is TRBV19, the J gene TRBJ2-2; no definite D call. V was clipped by 7 bases and J by 0 bases, with 12 bases between them. CDR3 size: 15 residues. The germline V gene encodes CDR1 LNHDA and CDR2 SQIVND (reference sequence). CDR3 loop: CASMLGIPNTGELFF. As DNA, the CDR3 is TGTGCCAGTATGTTGGGAATTCCGAACACCGGGGAGCTGTTTTTT.

The chain uses TRBV2 and TRBJ2-3, with 7 bases that match TRBD2. CDR1 and CDR2 from the germline V gene are SNHLY and FYNNEI. With V trimmed by 7 bases and J by 5 bases, 9 bases remained unmatched. The CDR3 extends over 14 amino acids. In DNA, the CDR3 is TGTGCCAGCATTCGGCGGGAGTCGGGAGATACGCAGTATTTT. This codes for CASIRRESGDTQYF.

The chain joins TRBV30 to TRBJ2-7, with TRBD2 matching over 13 bases. J gave up 5 bases and V 2 bases, and 15 bases lay outside the gene matches. From germline, CDR1 is GTSNPN and CDR2 SVGIG (reference sequence). This CDR3 has 18 amino acids. The CDR3 DNA reads as TGTGCCTGGAGTACCGGACTAGCGGGAGCCCTGGCGATAGACGAGCAGTACTTC. Protein: CAWSTGLAGALAIDEQYF.